Following are 32 T cell receptor beta chains from one sample sequenced in a study of shared clonotypes between healthy human individuals. The repertoire was sequenced with immunoSEQ multiplex PCR; TCRdb's copy has only in-frame clones and lacks some. The top ten clones hold roughly 0.61% of a sample with 950,000 to 1,100,000 clones, 75% to 85% of them seen once. The sequenced sample was memory CD4+ T cells from PBMCs. Subset reported: CD45RA-negative fraction. The receptors were sampled from a young man in good health. Some clones in this sample may be carry-over from other donors' samples.

This chain links TRBV2 with TRBJ1-4; D is perhaps TRBD1 (6 bases). Trimming pared 3 bases from V and 7 bases from J, leaving 15 bases between. Germline-derived CDR1 and CDR2 are SNHLY and FYNNEI. The CDR3 runs 15 residues. The CDR3 DNA sequence: TGTGCCAGCAGTGATCCAACAGGGTCCCCTGAAAAACTGTTTTTT. Protein sequence: CASSDPTGSPEKLFF. The entire variable domain, with the rest obtained from reference TRBV2 and TRBJ1-4, is as follows: EPEVTQTPSHQVTQMGQEVILRCVPISNHLYFYWYRQILGQKVEFLVSFYNNEISEKSEIFDDQFSVERPDGSNFTLKIRSTKLEDSAMYFCASSDPTGSPEKLFFGSGTQLSVL.

This clone showed up many times. The chain couples TRBV21-1 to TRBJ1-4; the table's D call, TRBD1, was not checked against the DNA. TRBV21-1 is described as a pseudogene. The CDR3 totals 15 residues. The CDR3 DNA follows: TGTGCCAGCAGCCCACCGGGACACGGTTCGGAAAAACTGTTTTTT. Translated: CASSPPGHGSEKLFF.

The chain couples TRBV5-4 to TRBJ2-2; 9 bases are a match to TRBD1. The ends lost 4 bases at V and 3 bases at J; junction bases unmatched: 7. CDR1 SGHNT and CDR2 YYREEE come from the germline V gene (reference sequence). The CDR3 loop spans 16 amino acids. CDR3 residues: CASSPGQGLHTGELFF. The CDR3 DNA reads TGTGCCAGCAGCCCCGGACAGGGGTTACACACCGGGGAGCTGTTTTTT.

The gene calls are TRBV5-4 and TRBJ1-2; weak D call: TRBD1 (5 bases). The germline CDR1 and CDR2 sequences are SGHNT and YYREEE (reference sequence). This CDR3 spans 16 amino acids. V lost 4 bases, J lost 4 bases, and 20 bases lay in between. The CDR3: CASSLPGVTGPYGYTF. In nucleotides, the CDR3 is TGTGCCAGCAGCCTCCCTGGAGTTACAGGTCCCTATGGCTACACCTTC. The full variable domain, with the rest looked up from reference TRBV5-4 and TRBJ1-2, is ETGVTQSPTHLIKTRGQQVTLRCSSQSGHNTVSWYQQALGQGPQFIFQYYREEENGRGNFPPRFSGLQFPNYSSELNVNALELDDSALYLCASSLPGVTGPYGYTFGSGTRLTVV.

V and J are TRBV27 and TRBJ2-3; the D is unclear. V was trimmed by 5 bases and J by 3 bases, leaving 12 bases between them. The V gene's germline CDR1 is MNHEY and CDR2 SMNVEV (reference sequence). The CDR3 extends over 14 amino acids. The CDR3 coding sequence is TGTGCCAGCAGTGGGAAGTTTCTTACAGATACGCAGTATTTT. It yields the protein CASSGKFLTDTQYF.

Comments on this clone: The same CDR3 also results from other DNA sequences found in this sample. CDR3 sequence: CASSLSQATNEKLFF. CDR3 coding DNA: TGTGCCAGCAGTTTATCGCAAGCAACTAATGAAAAACTGTTTTTT. V and J are TRBV28 and TRBJ1-4; the D is unclear. With 1 base removed from V and 0 bases from J, the gap between germline ends came to 6 bases. The CDR3 sequence is 15 residues long. Germline V gene sequence: CDR1 MDHEN, CDR2 SYDVKM.

This clone showed up just a few times. Other DNA variants within this sample encode the same CDR3. J is TRBJ1-2 and V is TRBV28, with TRBD1 matching over 8 bases. Germline CDR1 reads MDHEN; CDR2 reads SYDVKM. V shed 2 bases, J shed 5 bases, and the junction held 1 base outside the gene matches. The CDR3 contains 13 residues. The CDR3 nucleotides are TGTGCCAGCAGTTTAGGACAGGGATATGGCTACACCTTC. Residues: CASSLGQGYGYTF.

The chain employs TRBV7-3 and TRBJ1-2; D is perhaps TRBD1 (5 bases). Germline CDR1 and CDR2: SGHTA and FQGTGA. V was clipped by 3 bases and J by 4 bases, with 9 bases between them. The CDR3 is made up of 13 amino acids. CDR3 amino acids: CASSFGGAYGYTF. The CDR3 DNA sequence: TGTGCCAGCAGCTTCGGAGGGGCCTATGGCTACACCTTC.

The chain has TRBV28 and TRBJ2-2, with no clear D. The germline V gene encodes CDR1 MDHEN and CDR2 SYDVKM. This CDR3 comprises 13 residues. V dropped 6 bases and J dropped 4 bases, with 9 bases sitting between them. CDR3 loop: CASSPGFTGELFF. The CDR3, as DNA: TGTGCCAGCAGCCCAGGATTCACCGGGGAGCTGTTTTTT. The full variable domain, completed using reference TRBV28 and TRBJ2-2, is DVKVTQSSRYLVKRTGEKVFLECVQDMDHENMFWYRQDPGLGLRLIYFSYDVKMKEKGDIPEGYSVSREKKERFSLILESASTNQTSMYLCASSPGFTGELFFGEGSRLTVL.

The CDR3 DNA reads as TGTGCCAGCAGTTTACTGGGAGGGCCCTCTGGGGCCAACGTCCTGACTTTC. Translating gives CASSLLGGPSGANVLTF. This chain uses TRBV27 with TRBJ2-6, with TRBD2 matching 7 bases. Germline V gene data show CDR1 as MNHEY and CDR2 as SMNVEV (reference sequence). Germline trimming cut 2 bases from V and 0 bases from J; bases unmatched to any gene: 4. This CDR3 is 17 amino acids long.

This clone was found a few times. This chain connects TRBV7-9 to TRBJ2-3, with a weak D call TRBD2 (6 bases). Germline V lookup: CDR1 SEHNR, CDR2 FQNEAQ (reference sequence). The CDR3 covers 15 residues. The V end was cut by 2 bases, the J end by 1 base, with 10 bases between. The CDR3: CASSLSGYGTDTQYF. Written as DNA, the CDR3 is TGTGCCAGCAGCTTAAGCGGGTACGGCACAGATACGCAGTATTTT. Using reference TRBV7-9 and TRBJ2-3 for the parts outside the CDR3, the full variable domain is DTGVSQNPRHKITKRGQNVTFRCDPISEHNRLYWYRQTLGQGPEFLTYFQNEAQLEKSRLLSDRFSAERPKGSFSTLEIQRTEQGDSAMYLCASSLSGYGTDTQYFGPGTRLTVL.

This clone was observed a single time. This chain connects TRBV7-3 to TRBJ1-1; TRBD1 might be the D (5 bases). With 1 base removed from V and 5 bases from J, the gap between germline ends came to 14 bases. This CDR3 comprises 15 residues. CDR1 SGHTA and CDR2 FQGTGA come from the germline V gene. CDR3 sequence reads: CASSLMGLRETEAFF. The DNA of the CDR3 is TGTGCCAGCAGCTTAATGGGACTCAGGGAAACTGAAGCTTTCTTT.

V and J are TRBV5-1 and TRBJ2-5, with a possible D match to TRBD2 (6 bases). V was trimmed by 2 bases and J by 2 bases, leaving 7 bases between them. The CDR3 consists of 13 residues. CDR1 and CDR2 from the germline V gene are SGHRS and YFSETQ. The CDR3 coding sequence is TGCGCCAGCAGCTTTGGACTACAAGAGACCCAGTACTTC. This encodes CASSFGLQETQYF.

In the case of this clone: The same CDR3 is also encoded by other DNA sequences in this sample. The chain links TRBV11-2 to TRBJ2-2; no clear D. CDR1 and CDR2 (germline): SGHAT, FQNNGV. V lost 3 bases and J lost 0, with 2 bases in between. The CDR3 runs to 13 residues. The CDR3: CASSFTNTGELFF. The CDR3 nucleotides are TGTGCCAGCAGCTTCACGAACACCGGGGAGCTGTTTTTT.

In its sample, this clone was seen a few times. The rearrangement joins TRBV7-8 to TRBJ1-2, with D possibly being TRBD1 (5 bases). V gave up 1 base and J gave up 4 bases, with 13 bases separating them. Germline V gene lookup returns CDR1 SGHVS and CDR2 FQNEAQ. The CDR3 spans 15 residues. The DNA of the CDR3 is TGTGCCAGCAGCTTAGACGGAGGGGTGGGCTATGGCTACACCTTC. Translation gives CASSLDGGVGYGYTF.

The sample holds a few counts of this clone. The genes are TRBV5-4 and TRBJ1-2; 8 bases agree with TRBD1. CDR3 length: 14 amino acids. Looked up from germline, CDR1 is SGHNT and CDR2 is YYREEE (reference sequence). J lost 4 bases, V lost 4 bases, and 6 bases had no gene match. CDR3 coding DNA: TGTGCCAGCAGCACAGACAGGGGAACCTATGGCTACACCTTC. Its protein product is CASSTDRGTYGYTF.

Concerning this clone itself: Other nucleotide sequences from this sample produce the same CDR3. This chain joins TRBV30 and TRBJ1-2, with no clear D. From germline, CDR1 is GTSNPN and CDR2 SVGIG (reference sequence). This CDR3 contains 14 residues. The V gene lost 0 bases and the J gene lost 0 bases, with 8 bases spanning the gap. CDR3 region: CAWSVQASNYGYTF. In DNA, the CDR3 is TGTGCCTGGAGTGTCCAGGCTTCTAACTATGGCTACACCTTC.

J is TRBJ1-2 and V is TRBV28; unclear D gene. Looked up from germline, CDR1 is MDHEN and CDR2 is SYDVKM. Trimming pared 4 bases from V and 3 bases from J, leaving 3 bases between. This CDR3 has 11 residues. The CDR3 reads CASSYDYGYTF. The CDR3 nucleotides read TGTGCCAGCAGTTACGACTATGGCTACACCTTC.

This clone was observed a handful of times. V is TRBV5-4 and J is TRBJ1-2, with TRBD1 as a possible D gene (5 bases). V was cut by 0 bases and J by 5 bases, with 11 bases left in between. Per the germline V gene, CDR1 is SGHNT and CDR2 is YYREEE (reference sequence). The CDR3 sequence is 14 residues long. In DNA form, the CDR3 reads TGTGCCAGCAGCTTGGAGTGGCAGGGATATGGCTACACCTTC. It specifies CASSLEWQGYGYTF. The full variable domain, with the rest looked up from reference TRBV5-4 and TRBJ1-2, is ETGVTQSPTHLIKTRGQQVTLRCSSQSGHNTVSWYQQALGQGPQFIFQYYREEENGRGNFPPRFSGLQFPNYSSELNVNALELDDSALYLCASSLEWQGYGYTFGSGTRLTVV.

This clone turned up a few times. The chain links TRBV9 to TRBJ2-2; 11 bases align to TRBD2. Germline V gives CDR1 SGDLS, CDR2 YYNGEE. J lost 5 bases, V lost 0 bases, and 6 bases had no gene match. This CDR3 is built from 17 residues. CDR3 nucleotide sequence: TGTGCCAGCAGCGTAGATAGCGGGAGGGCCGGGACCGGGGAGCTGTTTTTT. As protein: CASSVDSGRAGTGELFF.

The chain recombines TRBV25-1 with TRBJ2-6; possible D gene TRBD1, 6 bases. V was pared by 6 bases and J by 2 bases, with 17 bases between. This CDR3 contains 17 residues. Germline V gene data show CDR1 as MGHDK and CDR2 as SYGVNS. The CDR3 is CASSASRQGTGANVLTF. CDR3 in DNA: TGTGCCAGCAGCGCAAGCCGTCAGGGGACTGGGGCCAACGTCCTGACTTTC.

The chain's CDR3 is CASSLQGQLNTEAFF. The CDR3 nucleotides read TGCGCCAGCAGCTTACAGGGACAGTTAAACACTGAAGCTTTCTTT. This chain joins TRBV5-1 and TRBJ1-1; TRBD1 agrees at 7 bases. Per the germline V gene, CDR1 is SGHRS and CDR2 is YFSETQ. CDR3 length: 15 residues. V shed 2 bases and J 2 bases; nucleotides not matched to a gene: 6.

V usage is TRBV6-6 and J usage is TRBJ1-1; D call uncertain. The V end lost 5 bases, the J end lost 2 bases, and 18 bases lay between the germline ends. CDR1 is MNHNY, CDR2 SVGAGI, per germline (reference sequence). The CDR3 extends over 16 amino acids. The CDR3 is CASSALPPPGNTEAFF. The DNA for the CDR3 is TGTGCCAGCAGTGCACTCCCCCCCCCGGGAAACACTGAAGCTTTCTTT.

The rearrangement links TRBV7-2 to TRBJ2-6; the D gene is possibly TRBD2 (5 bases). Trimming removed 2 bases from V and 0 bases from J, with 8 bases in between. Germline loops: CDR1 SGHTA, CDR2 FQGNSA. CDR3 length: 16 amino acids. The CDR3 region has the DNA TGTGCCAGCAGCTTACAGGAGGTCTCTGGGGCCAACGTCCTGACTTTC. Encoded protein: CASSLQEVSGANVLTF.

The chain's CDR3 is CASSSRRRVRNEQFF. CDR3 in DNA: TGTGCCAGCAGTTCCAGGCGCAGGGTACGCAATGAGCAGTTCTTC. The rearrangement links TRBV27 to TRBJ2-1, with D possibly TRBD1 on 5 matching bases. This CDR3 is built from 15 residues. V was shortened by 4 bases and J by 6 bases, with 16 bases between the two germline ends. Germline V lookup: CDR1 MNHEY, CDR2 SMNVEV (reference sequence).

CDR3: CASSFQPNYGYTF. In DNA form, the CDR3 reads TGTGCCAGCAGTTTCCAGCCTAACTATGGCTACACCTTC. The chain employs TRBV28 and TRBJ1-2; D is undetermined. CDR1 MDHEN and CDR2 SYDVKM come from the germline V gene. The CDR3 contains 13 residues. Between the trimmed V and J ends, which lost 3 bases and 0 bases, there was a span of 5 bases.

V gene TRBV5-4 combines with J gene TRBJ2-5; no reliable D call. V was trimmed by 0 bases and J by 7 bases, leaving 13 bases between them. The CDR3 runs 14 residues. Germline CDR1 is SGHNT and CDR2 is YYREEE (reference sequence). CDR3 sequence: CASSLGPKVGTQYF. DNA for the CDR3: TGTGCCAGCAGCTTGGGTCCAAAGGTGGGGACCCAGTACTTC.

This clone was counted a few times. The V and J genes are TRBV5-4 and TRBJ1-1; 12 bases line up with TRBD1. Germline CDR1 is SGHNT and CDR2 is YYREEE (reference sequence). The CDR3 spans 19 residues. Losses at the gene ends were 0 bases for V and 2 bases for J; bases not matched to a gene: 11. CDR3 coding DNA: TGTGCCAGCAGCTTGGGCCGGGACAGGGGGCTAGTAAGAAACACTGAAGCTTTCTTT. Translation: CASSLGRDRGLVRNTEAFF.

This clone has more than one count but fewer than ten. The rearrangement joins TRBV30 to TRBJ1-5; D uncertain. CDR1 and CDR2 from the germline V gene are GTSNPN and SVGIG (reference sequence). The CDR3 runs 13 residues. Trimming took off 5 bases at V and 7 bases at J, with 15 bases between the two ends. This CDR3 is CAWGPGGGQPQHF. In DNA form, the CDR3 reads TGTGCCTGGGGGCCGGGCGGCGGGCAGCCCCAGCATTTT.

Regarding this clone: In the same sample, other DNA sequences code for this CDR3. The chain combines TRBV5-1 with TRBJ1-1; 7 bases fit TRBD1. This CDR3 is 15 amino acids long. Germline assignment: CDR1 SGHRS and CDR2 YFSETQ. V lost 4 bases to trimming and J lost 0 bases; unmatched junction nucleotides: 6. CDR3 sequence: CASSPRQGMNTEAFF. DNA for the CDR3: TGCGCCAGCAGCCCCCGACAGGGAATGAACACTGAAGCTTTCTTT.

This CDR3 is CASSLGLALYNEQFF. The CDR3 DNA reads TGTGCCAGCAGCTTAGGACTAGCGTTATACAATGAGCAGTTCTTC. The chain carries TRBV7-2 and TRBJ2-1, with TRBD2 identical over 8 bases. The germline V gene has CDR1 SGHTA and CDR2 FQGNSA. The CDR3 runs 15 residues. Trimming took 1 base from V and 4 from J; bases not matched to a gene: 3.

This chain connects TRBV7-3 to TRBJ2-1; 10 bases line up with TRBD2. Per germline, CDR1 SGHTA and CDR2 FQGTGA. The CDR3 sequence is 15 residues long. V was pared by 2 bases and J by 8 bases, with 6 bases of the junction left unmatched. The CDR3 bases are TGTGCCAGCAGCTTATTCCTAGCGGGAGTGGATGAGCAGTTCTTC. Protein sequence: CASSLFLAGVDEQFF.